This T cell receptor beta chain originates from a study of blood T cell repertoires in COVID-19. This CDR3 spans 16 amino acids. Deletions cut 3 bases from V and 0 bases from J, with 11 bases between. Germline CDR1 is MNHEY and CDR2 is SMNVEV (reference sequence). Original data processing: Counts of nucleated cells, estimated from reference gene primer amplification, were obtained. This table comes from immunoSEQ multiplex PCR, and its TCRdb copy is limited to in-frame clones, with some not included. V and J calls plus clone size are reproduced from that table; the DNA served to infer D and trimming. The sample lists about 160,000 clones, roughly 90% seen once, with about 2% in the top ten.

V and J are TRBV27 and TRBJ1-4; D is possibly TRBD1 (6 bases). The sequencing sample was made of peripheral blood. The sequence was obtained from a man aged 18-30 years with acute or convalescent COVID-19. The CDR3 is CASSFRRTATNEKLFF. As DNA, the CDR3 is TGTGCCAGCAGTTTCAGAAGGACAGCAACTAATGAAAAACTGTTTTTT.